This T cell receptor beta chain was captured in a study of CXCR3-negative and CXCR3-positive naive CD8 T cells. Study observations and caveats: Memory CD8+ T cell repertoires were far less diverse than both naive subsets.

The authors made the TRB cDNA libraries by 5' RACE using UMI labels. With the 5' RACE reads reprocessed, TCRdb shows one record per CDR3 protein and no DNA. Its table lists fewer than 80,000 distinct CDR3 sequences. The CDR3 length is 14 residues. Germline CDR1 and CDR2: ENHRY and SYGVKD. As to this clonotype: Antigen: not known.

Sorting yielded triplicates of more than 250,000 cells for each CD8+ T cell subset. Naivety in CD8+ T cells corresponded to a CD45RO-CCR7+CD27+CD95- phenotype. This clonotype was sampled from a human donor in good health. Some clones in this sample may be carry-over from other donors' samples. The V and J genes are TRBV10-3 and TRBJ1-1. What was sequenced was naive CXCR3- CD8+ T cells from blood. Subset in this sample: CD45RO-CCR7+CD27+CD95- naive CD8+ T cells lacking CXCR3 (TNR3-). CDR3 region: CAISEGDGNTEAFF.